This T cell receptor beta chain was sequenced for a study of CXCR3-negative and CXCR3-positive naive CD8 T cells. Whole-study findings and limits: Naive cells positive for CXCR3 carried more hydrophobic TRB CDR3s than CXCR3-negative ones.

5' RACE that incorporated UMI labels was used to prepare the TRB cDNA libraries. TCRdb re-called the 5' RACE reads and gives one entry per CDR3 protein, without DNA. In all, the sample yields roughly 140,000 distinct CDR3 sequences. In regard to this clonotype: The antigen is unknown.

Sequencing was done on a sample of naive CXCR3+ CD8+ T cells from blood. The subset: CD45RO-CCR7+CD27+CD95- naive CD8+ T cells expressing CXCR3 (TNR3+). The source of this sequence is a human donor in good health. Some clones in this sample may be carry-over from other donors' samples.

The CDR3 loop reads CSARDRTGRNNQPQHF. This chain connects TRBV20-1 to TRBJ1-5; TCRdb selects TRBD1, and the lack of DNA leaves this call unchecked. Germline lookup yields CDR1 DFQATT and CDR2 SNEGSKA (reference sequence). The CDR3 consists of 16 residues.